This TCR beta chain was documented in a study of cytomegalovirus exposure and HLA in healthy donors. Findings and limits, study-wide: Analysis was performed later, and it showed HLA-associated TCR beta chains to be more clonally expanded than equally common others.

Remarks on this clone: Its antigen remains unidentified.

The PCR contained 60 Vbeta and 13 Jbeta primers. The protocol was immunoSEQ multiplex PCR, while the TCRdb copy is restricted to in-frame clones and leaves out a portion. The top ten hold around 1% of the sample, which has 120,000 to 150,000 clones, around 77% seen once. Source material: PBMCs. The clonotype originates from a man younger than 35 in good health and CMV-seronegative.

DNA of the CDR3: TGTGCCAGCAGCTTGGACAGGGGCTATGGCTACACCTTC. This encodes CASSLDRGYGYTF. The V call is TRBV11-2, the J call TRBJ1-2; 9 bases map to TRBD1. From germline, CDR1 is SGHAT and CDR2 FQNNGV. Germline trimming cut 3 bases from V and 4 bases from J; bases unmatched to any gene: 0. The CDR3 extends over 13 amino acids.